The clone carrying this TCR beta chain was observed a single time. The data were obtained in a study of T cell repertoires in ileal Crohn's disease. The time point: neoterminal ileum biopsy at postoperative endoscopy, about 6 months after surgery. CDR1 and CDR2 from the germline V gene are SGDLS and YYNGEE. The trim removed 4 bases at V and 7 bases at J, leaving 5 bases unmatched. This CDR3 contains 14 residues. Clones were sequenced by immunoSEQ multiplex PCR, and TCRdb holds only the in-frame ones, with some missing. The top ten clones hold approximately 15% of a sample with some 10,000 clones, more than 60% of them seen once.

The sample was ileal tissue. The clonotype originates from an adult with Crohn's disease. The chain employs TRBV9 and TRBJ2-1; 10 bases are a match to TRBD2. The CDR3 DNA reads as TGTGCCAGCAGCCCGGCTAGCGGGGGTAATGAGCAGTTCTTC. It yields the protein CASSPASGGNEQFF.